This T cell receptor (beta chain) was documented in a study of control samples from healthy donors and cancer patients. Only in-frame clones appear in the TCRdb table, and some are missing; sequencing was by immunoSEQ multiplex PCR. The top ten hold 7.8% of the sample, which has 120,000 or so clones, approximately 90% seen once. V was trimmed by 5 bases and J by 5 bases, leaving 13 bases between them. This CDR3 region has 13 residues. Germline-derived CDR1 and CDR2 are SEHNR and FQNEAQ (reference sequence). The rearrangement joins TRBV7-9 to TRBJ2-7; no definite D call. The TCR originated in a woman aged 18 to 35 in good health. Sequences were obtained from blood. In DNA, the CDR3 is TGTGCCAGCAGCCGCCCCACTGACCACGAGCAGTACTTC. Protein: CASSRPTDHEQYF. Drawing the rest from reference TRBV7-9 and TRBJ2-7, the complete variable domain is DTGVSQNPRHKITKRGQNVTFRCDPISEHNRLYWYRQTLGQGPEFLTYFQNEAQLEKSRLLSDRFSAERPKGSFSTLEIQRTEQGDSAMYLCASSRPTDHEQYFGPGTRLTVT.